What follows are 13 T cell receptor beta chains derived from one specimen sequenced in a study of cytomegalovirus exposure and HLA in healthy donors. Amplification used 60 Vbeta primers and 13 Jbeta primers. Sequencing used immunoSEQ multiplex PCR; TCRdb keeps in-frame clones, though not all of them. The repertoire table contains around 80,000 clones. Material: PBMCs. Receptors were obtained from a man aged 35 to 55 in good health and CMV-seronegative.

J is TRBJ2-7 and V is TRBV13; a possible D gene is TRBD2 (6 bases). The CDR3 loop spans 15 amino acids. Germline assignment: CDR1 PRHDT and CDR2 FYEKMQ (reference sequence). Trimming removed 0 bases at V and 4 bases at J, with 13 bases between. CDR3 DNA: TGTGCCAGCAGCTTAGGCCGACTGGGGACTTACGAGCAGTACTTC. It codes for CASSLGRLGTYEQYF.

This rearrangement joins TRBV25-1 to TRBJ1-4; the match to TRBD1 covers 8 bases. The germline gives CDR1 MGHDK, CDR2 SYGVNS. V shed 5 bases, J shed 7 bases, and the junction held 6 bases outside the gene matches. This CDR3 is 14 amino acids long. This chain's CDR3 is CASSRQGAFEKLFF. Written as DNA, the CDR3 is TGTGCCAGCAGTCGTCAGGGGGCCTTTGAAAAACTGTTTTTT.

CDR3 bases: TGTGCCAGCAGCCTCCCGACAGGGGGCGCGACAAACTATGGCTACACCTTC. Translation gives CASSLPTGGATNYGYTF. The rearrangement joins TRBV5-8 to TRBJ1-2, with 10 bases matching TRBD1. The length of the CDR3 is 17 residues. V lost 4 bases to trimming and J lost 2 bases; unmatched junction nucleotides: 11. Germline loops: CDR1 SGHTS, CDR2 YDEGEE.

This sequence joins TRBV7-6 and TRBJ1-3; the D gene is possibly TRBD1 (5 bases). This CDR3 is built from 15 residues. V shed 2 bases and J shed 4 bases, with 12 bases lying between them. In germline, CDR1 is SGHVS, CDR2 FNYEAQ. The CDR3 sequence: CASSLYSGPGNTIYF. The CDR3 DNA reads TGTGCCAGCAGCTTATACTCAGGGCCCGGAAACACCATATATTTT.

The V call is TRBV6-5, the J call TRBJ2-3; TRBD2 matches at 8 bases. The CDR3 covers 15 residues. CDR1 MNHEY and CDR2 SVGAGI come from the germline V gene. The V gene end was trimmed by 6 bases and the J gene end by 0 bases; junction bases not matched to a gene: 5. Here the CDR3 DNA reads TGTGCCAGCAGAAGGGAGCGGGGGAGCACAGATACGCAGTATTTT. It specifies CASRRERGSTDTQYF.

The chain is built from TRBV6-6 and TRBJ2-7; no clear D gene. V was cut by 3 bases and J by 2 bases, with 8 bases left in between. This CDR3 has 13 amino acids. CDR1 and CDR2 (germline): MNHNY, SVGAGI (reference sequence). The CDR3 sequence is CASSYPETYEQYF. CDR3 in DNA: TGTGCCAGCAGTTATCCTGAGACCTACGAGCAGTACTTC.

The gene calls are TRBV9 and TRBJ2-3; TRBD2 agrees at 12 bases. Germline loops: CDR1 SGDLS, CDR2 YYNGEE. The junction had 6 bases not matched to a gene; V was cut back by 2 bases and J by 5 bases. CDR3 size: 16 residues. The DNA for the CDR3 is TGTGCCAGCAGCGTGCTAGCGGGGGGGCCCCTAGATACGCAGTATTTT. As protein: CASSVLAGGPLDTQYF. Based on the CDR3 plus reference TRBV9 and TRBJ2-3, the full variable domain is DSGVTQTPKHLITATGQRVTLRCSPRSGDLSVYWYQQSLDQGLQFLIQYYNGEERAKGNILERFSAQQFPDLHSELNLSSLELGDSALYFCASSVLAGGPLDTQYFGPGTRLTVL.

The gene calls are TRBV19 and TRBJ1-1; D may be TRBD1 (5 bases). V was cut by 2 bases and J by 5 bases, with 6 bases left in between. The CDR3 length is 12 residues. The germline V gene encodes CDR1 LNHDA and CDR2 SQIVND (reference sequence). CDR3 nucleotides: TGTGCCAGTAGTATACAGGGAACTGAAGCTTTCTTT. Protein: CASSIQGTEAFF.

The rearrangement uses TRBV11-2 and TRBJ2-7; D gene uncertain. Germline V gene data show CDR1 as SGHAT and CDR2 as FQNNGV. Trimming cost V 4 bases and J 3 bases, with 4 bases left between them. The length of the CDR3 is 11 residues. In DNA form, the CDR3 reads TGTGCCAGCAGCTCCTACTACGAGCAGTACTTC. Amino acid sequence: CASSSYYEQYF.

This sequence joins TRBV9 and TRBJ2-5; the D gene is possibly TRBD2 (6 bases). The V end was cut by 4 bases, the J end by 2 bases, with 12 bases between. CDR1 and CDR2 from the germline V gene are SGDLS and YYNGEE. This CDR3 is built from 14 residues. Written as DNA, the CDR3 is TGTGCCAGCAGCCCCCGGAGGGGACAAGAGACCCAGTACTTC. Amino acid sequence: CASSPRRGQETQYF.

The chain recombines TRBV18 with TRBJ1-3; unclear D gene. Between the trimmed V and J ends, which lost 1 base and 1 base, there was a span of 5 bases. The germline CDR1 and CDR2 sequences are KGHSH and LQKENI. This CDR3 has 14 amino acids. The CDR3 protein is CASSPQESGNTIYF. For the CDR3, the DNA is TGTGCCAGCTCACCACAGGAGTCTGGAAACACCATATATTTT.

The chain has TRBV6-5 and TRBJ2-7; TRBD2 matches at 13 bases. After removal of 6 bases from V and 6 bases from J, the junction contained 8 bases not matched to a gene. The CDR3 runs to 15 residues. The germline CDR1 and CDR2 sequences are MNHEY and SVGAGI. In DNA form, the CDR3 reads TGTGCCAGCAGCTCAACCGGGACTAGCGGGACCGAGCAGTACTTC. Amino acids: CASSSTGTSGTEQYF.

The chain combines TRBV30 with TRBJ2-5; TRBD2 matches at 13 bases. Germline CDR1 GTSNPN, CDR2 SVGIG (reference sequence). With V trimmed by 0 bases and J by 6 bases, 19 bases remained unmatched. This CDR3 has 20 residues. CDR3 sequence: CAWSVLGSYWTSGSDKTQYF. For the CDR3, the DNA is TGTGCCTGGAGTGTACTAGGAAGTTATTGGACTAGCGGGAGCGATAAGACCCAGTACTTC.